The clone carrying this T cell receptor beta chain came up a few times. Antigen specificity is unknown. The data stem from a study of T-cell reconstitution after alpha-beta-depleted transplantation in children. Overall study findings and caveats: Diversity of TCRbeta at day 60 was high in some patients, arising from surviving recipient T cells and thymic progenitors. Expanded clones from the graft, numbering several hundred, reportedly supplied alpha-beta T cells about two months after transplant.

Germline V lookup: CDR1 SGHRS, CDR2 YFSETQ. This CDR3 has 15 residues. V lost 5 bases and J lost 0, with 13 bases in between. Unique molecular identifiers were incorporated when the TCRbeta library was constructed. One entry per CDR3 protein, called by TCRdb with MiXCR from the PCR reads. The repertoire consists of about 980,000 distinct CDR3 sequences, with about 29% occurring once and the leading ten covering about 28%. The material was PBMCs, mostly from graft donor cells, obtained 360 days after TCRalphabeta/CD19-depleted stem cell transplant. This TCR was sampled from a boy in the first two years of life who had a stem cell transplant for SCID, so the T cells may come from the graft donor. V usage is TRBV5-1 and J usage is TRBJ2-3, with D hard to call. The CDR3 DNA sequence: TGCGCCAGCAGTACGGAGATCACTAGCACAGATACGCAGTATTTT. Translating gives CASSTEITSTDTQYF.